This TCR beta chain was captured in a study of T cell repertoires in cytomegalovirus infection. The wider study: Indicated by public TCR beta signatures were CMV infection and matching HLA type.

There are 14 residues in the CDR3. Germline loops: CDR1 SGHVS, CDR2 FNYEAQ. V shed 3 bases and J shed 4 bases, with 9 bases lying between them. TCRdb re-derived calls from the reads in MiXCR, one entry per CDR3 protein. The sample includes about 260,000 distinct CDR3 sequences, 9.1% of them seen just once. Overall study findings and caveats: HLA-C-restricted CMV clonotypes gave the most frequent clonotype in two of eight donors. Cumulative public TCR beta family frequency identified carriers of CMV plus the relevant HLA.

This clonotype appeared many times. The antigen is unknown. The rearrangement joins TRBV7-6 to TRBJ2-2; D assignment may be TRBD1 or TRBD2 (5 bases each). The sequenced sample consisted of PBMCs. The sequence was obtained from a human donor in good health (CMV status not recorded). Some clones in this sample may be carry-over from other donors' samples. CDR3 protein: CASSFLGPTGELFF. CDR3 sequence (DNA): TGTGCCAGCAGCTTTCTGGGACCCACCGGGGAGCTGTTTTTT. Full variable domain (rest looked up from reference TRBV7-6 and TRBJ2-2): GAGVSQSPRYKVTKRGQDVALRCDPISGHVSLYWYRQALGQGPEFLTYFNYEAQQDKSGLPNDRFSAERPEGSISTLTIQRTEQRDSAMYRCASSFLGPTGELFFGEGSRLTVL.